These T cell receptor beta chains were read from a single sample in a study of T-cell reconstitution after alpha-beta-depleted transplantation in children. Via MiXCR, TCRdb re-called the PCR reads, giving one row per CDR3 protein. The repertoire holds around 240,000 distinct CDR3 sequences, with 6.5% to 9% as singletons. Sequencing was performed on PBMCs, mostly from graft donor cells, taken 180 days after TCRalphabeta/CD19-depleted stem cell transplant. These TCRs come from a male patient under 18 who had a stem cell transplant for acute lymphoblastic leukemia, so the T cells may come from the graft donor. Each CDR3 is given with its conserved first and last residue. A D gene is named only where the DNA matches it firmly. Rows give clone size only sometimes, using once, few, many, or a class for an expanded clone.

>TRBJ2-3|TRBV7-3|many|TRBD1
TGTGCCAGCAGCTTAGTAGGGACAGGCGGCACAGATACGCAGTATTTT
CASSLVGTGGTDTQYF
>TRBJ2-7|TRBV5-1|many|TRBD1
TGCGCCAGCAGCCTGGGGACAGGGATCTCCTACGAGCAGTACTTC
CASSLGTGISYEQYF
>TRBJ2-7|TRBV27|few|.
TGTGCCAGCAGAGGCGGGACAGACAGACTAGCGCCCACCTACGAGCAGTACTTC
CASRGGTDRLAPTYEQYF
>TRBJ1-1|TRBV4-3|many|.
TGCGCCAGCAGCCAAGACGGCGGGGCGCAAAACACTGAAGCTTTCTTT
CASSQDGGAQNTEAFF
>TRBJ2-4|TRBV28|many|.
TGTGCCAGCAGCCCTGGGGGCACAAGGGGGTCAGTGGGTTTC
CASSPGGTRGSVGF
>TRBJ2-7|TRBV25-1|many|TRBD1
TGTGCCAGCAGTGATTCGCCGGACAGGGGCGACGAGCAGTACTTC
CASSDSPDRGDEQYF
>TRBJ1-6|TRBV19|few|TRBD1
TGTGCCAGTACCGGGACAGGGTTTTCACCCCTCCACTTT
CASTGTGFSPLHF
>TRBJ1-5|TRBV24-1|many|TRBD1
TGTGCCACCAGTGAAACAGGGGGACCGAGCAATCAGCCCCAGCATTTT
CATSETGGPSNQPQHF
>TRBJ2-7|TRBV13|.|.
TGTGCCAGCAGCTTCGGTAGGGGCGAGCAGTACTTC
CASSFGRGEQYF
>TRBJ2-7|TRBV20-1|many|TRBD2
TGCAGTGCCTTCCAACCGGGACTAGCGGGGGAGCAGTACTTC
CSAFQPGLAGEQYF
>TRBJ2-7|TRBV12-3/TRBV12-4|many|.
TGTGCCAGCAGCCTCGACAGTGCCCGGGGTTACGAGCAGTACTTC
CASSLDSARGYEQYF
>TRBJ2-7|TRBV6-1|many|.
TGTGCCAGCAGTCCCGACCGTCTACACCCCTACGAGCAGTACTTC
CASSPDRLHPYEQYF
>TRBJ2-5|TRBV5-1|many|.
TGCGCCAGCAGCTCTAGGGGTTTGGAGACCCAGTACTTC
CASSSRGLETQYF
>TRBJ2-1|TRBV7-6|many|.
TGTGCCAGCAGCTTAACGGACTACTACAATGAGCAGTTCTTC
CASSLTDYYNEQFF
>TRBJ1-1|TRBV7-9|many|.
TGTGCCAGCAGCCAAAGCGGGGGCATGAACACTGAAGCTTTCTTT
CASSQSGGMNTEAFF
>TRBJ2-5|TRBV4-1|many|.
TGCGCCAGCAGCCAACGGTCGGCGGGAGAGACCCAGTACTTC
CASSQRSAGETQYF
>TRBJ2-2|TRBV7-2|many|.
TGTGCCAGCAGCTTAGCGGGGGGGCTCGGCACCGGGGAGCTGTTTTTT
CASSLAGGLGTGELFF
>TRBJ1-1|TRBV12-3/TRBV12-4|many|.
TGTGCCAGCAGCCTGACCCCTGGCACTGAAGCTTTCTTT
CASSLTPGTEAFF
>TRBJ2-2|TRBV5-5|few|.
TGTGCCAGCAGCCCAGGAATTAGCTGGGGGGAGCTGTTTTTT
CASSPGISWGELFF
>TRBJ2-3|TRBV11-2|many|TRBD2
TGTGCCAGCAGCAAGAGACTAGCGGGAGACACAGATACGCAGTATTTT
CASSKRLAGDTDTQYF
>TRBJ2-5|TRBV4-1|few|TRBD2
TGCGCCAGCAGCCAAGTGGTGACTAGCGGGAGCGGGGAGACCCAGTACTTC
CASSQVVTSGSGETQYF
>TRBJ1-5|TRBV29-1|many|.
TGCAGCGTTGGGTGGGATGGCAATCAGCCCCAGCATTTT
CSVGWDGNQPQHF
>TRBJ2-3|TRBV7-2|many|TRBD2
TGTGCCAGCAGCCTCTTAGCGGGGGCCAGAGGGGATACGCAGTATTTT
CASSLLAGARGDTQYF
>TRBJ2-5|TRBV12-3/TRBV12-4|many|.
TGTGCCAGCAGTTTAGATTGGGGCAGGGGCATTCTTCAGACCCAGTACTTC
CASSLDWGRGILQTQYF
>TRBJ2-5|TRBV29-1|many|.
TGCACCGCAGGGGCGGGTGAGACCCAGTACTTC
CTAGAGETQYF
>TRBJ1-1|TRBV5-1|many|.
TGCGCCAGCAGCTTGGAGGCTAGGGTTGAAGCTTTCTTT
CASSLEARVEAFF
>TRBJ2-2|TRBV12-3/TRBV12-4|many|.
TGTGCAGGCGTAGTGGACCGCACCGGGGAGCTGTTTTTT
CAGVVDRTGELFF
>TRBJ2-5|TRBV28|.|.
TGTGCCAGCAGTTCCCGGGACATGCAACAAGAGACCCAGTACTTC
CASSSRDMQQETQYF
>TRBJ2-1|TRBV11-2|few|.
TGTGCCAGCAGCTTAGTTGGGAGTGTTTCCTACAATGAGCAGTTCTTC
CASSLVGSVSYNEQFF
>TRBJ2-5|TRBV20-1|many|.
TGCAGTGCTAGAGACACAATTCAAGAGACCCAGTACTTC
CSARDTIQETQYF
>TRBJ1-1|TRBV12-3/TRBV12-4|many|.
TGTGCCAGCAGTTTAGGGTCTGAAGCTTTCTTT
CASSLGSEAFF
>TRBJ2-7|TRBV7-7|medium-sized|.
TGTGCTAGCAGCCCCGACAGTTCCTACGAGCAGTACTTC
CASSPDSSYEQYF
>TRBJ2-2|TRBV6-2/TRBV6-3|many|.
TGTGCCAGCAGAAACAGGGACACCGGGGAGCTGTTTTTT
CASRNRDTGELFF
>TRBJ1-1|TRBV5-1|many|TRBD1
TGCGCCAGCAGCTTGGGACAGGGGCTCACTGAAGCTTTCTTT
CASSLGQGLTEAFF
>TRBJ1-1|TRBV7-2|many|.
TGTGCCAGCAGCCCCCCAGGACGGATGAACACTGAAGCTTTCTTT
CASSPPGRMNTEAFF
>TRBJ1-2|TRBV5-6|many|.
TGTGCCAGCAGCTCCCTGGAACTACAGGGCGGCTACACCTTC
CASSSLELQGGYTF